These 26 T cell receptor beta chains originate from one sample sequenced in a study of blood T cells in healthy people across ages. The use of a sample-barcoded 5' primer and a J-beta primer mix characterized a second PCR of roughly 7 to 11 cycles. TCRdb used MiXCR to reprocess the 5' RACE reads, holding one entry per CDR3 protein. The data show 1.5 million to 1.8 million distinct CDR3 sequences, approximately 43% seen once. Sequencing was performed on blood. These receptor sequences come from a woman between 18 and 29 years old in good health.

This sequence joins TRBV12-3 or TRBV12-4 and TRBJ2-7, with D possibly matching TRBD1 (5 bases). The DNA matches TRBJ2-5 better at its end, which makes the J call doubtful. The CDR3 totals 12 residues. As DNA, the CDR3 is TGTGCCAGCAGGACAGCTTGGGGGACCCAGTACTTC. Encoded protein: CASRTAWGTQYF.

The chain is built from TRBV5-1 and TRBJ1-2; a possible D gene is TRBD1 (6 bases). The CDR3 is made up of 14 amino acids. The germline gives CDR1 SGHRS, CDR2 YFSETQ. Trimming stripped 2 bases from V and 4 bases from J, with 12 bases between. CDR3 nucleotides: TGCGCCAGCAGCTTAAGGACAGTCGGCTATGGCTACACCTTC. Translating gives CASSLRTVGYGYTF.

This clonotype was seen a handful of times. This sequence joins TRBV4-1 and TRBJ1-1, with D hard to call. This CDR3 contains 16 residues. The V end was cut by 10 bases, the J end by 0 bases, with 21 bases between. Germline loops: CDR1 MGHRA, CDR2 YSYEKL. CDR3 sequence (DNA): TGCGCCACCAGGTTGGAAGGCCCTCCTATGAACACTGAAGCTTTCTTT. Amino acids: CATRLEGPPMNTEAFF.

The chain carries TRBV11-2 and TRBJ2-3, with D hard to call. The V and J ends lost 9 bases and 7 bases respectively, with 17 bases between them. CDR1 and CDR2 from the germline V gene are SGHAT and FQNNGV. The CDR3 contains 13 residues. CDR3 sequence: CASSLGVLYTQYF. CDR3 in DNA: TGTGCCAGTAGCCTTGGGGTTTTGTATACGCAGTATTTT.

This clonotype was recorded only once. At one end, the junction sequence differs from germline, possibly due to a read error. The rearrangement uses TRBV7-8 and TRBJ2-5; the D gene is possibly TRBD2 (5 bases). Germline V gene sequence: CDR1 SGHVS, CDR2 FQNEAQ. This CDR3 is built from 13 residues. Here the CDR3 reads CASSVFGGEAQYF. CDR3 in DNA: TGTGCCAGCAGCGTATTTGGAGGAGAGGCCCAGTACTTC.

This clonotype has just a few counts. The CDR3 region is CASSYSVEGLVEYGYTF. The CDR3 DNA is TGTGCCAGCAGCTATAGCGTGGAGGGGCTAGTCGAATATGGCTACACCTTC. The rearrangement links TRBV7-6 to TRBJ1-2; D may be TRBD1 (5 bases). Trimming removed 4 bases from V and 5 bases from J, with 23 bases in between. Germline V gene data show CDR1 as SGHVS and CDR2 as FNYEAQ. There are 17 residues in the CDR3. The whole variable domain, filled in from reference TRBV7-6 and TRBJ1-2, reads GAGVSQSPRYKVTKRGQDVALRCDPISGHVSLYWYRQALGQGPEFLTYFNYEAQQDKSGLPNDRFSAERPEGSISTLTIQRTEQRDSAMYRCASSYSVEGLVEYGYTFGSGTRLTVV.

The chain carries TRBV7-8 and TRBJ2-5; tentative D call: TRBD2 (7 bases). Between the trimmed V and J ends, which lost 5 bases and 1 base, there was a span of 14 bases. CDR1 SGHVS and CDR2 FQNEAQ come from the germline V gene. The CDR3 covers 15 residues. CDR3 sequence: CASSRRRGRQETQYF. CDR3 sequence (DNA): TGTGCCAGCAGCCGCCGGCGGGGGCGCCAAGAGACCCAGTACTTC.

A few counts support this clonotype. V and J are TRBV19 and TRBJ2-1, with 8 positions matching TRBD2. Germline loops: CDR1 LNHDA, CDR2 SQIVND (reference sequence). This CDR3 has 15 amino acids. Unmatched junction bases numbered 11, after V lost 5 bases and J lost 8 bases. CDR3 nucleotide sequence: TGTGCCAGTAGTGCGACTAGCGCATCTTTGGATGAGCAGTTCTTC. Its protein product is CASSATSASLDEQFF.

This chain joins TRBV12-3 or TRBV12-4 and TRBJ2-2, with D perhaps TRBD1 (6 bases). The CDR3 is 15 amino acids. Between the trimmed V and J ends, which lost 1 base and 7 bases, there was a span of 13 bases. This CDR3 is CASSLGAGVFGELFF. The CDR3 DNA sequence: TGTGCCAGCAGTTTAGGCGCAGGGGTCTTCGGGGAGCTGTTTTTT.

This clonotype was seen a single time. The chain employs TRBV7-2 and TRBJ2-1; 10 bases fit TRBD2. This CDR3 is built from 13 residues. The junction had 4 bases not matched to a gene; V was cut back by 1 base and J by 13 bases. Germline V gene lookup returns CDR1 SGHTA and CDR2 FQGNSA. DNA of the CDR3: TGTGCCAGCAGCTTAGACCTAGCGGGGGATCAGTTCTTC. This encodes CASSLDLAGDQFF. Using reference TRBV7-2 and TRBJ2-1 for the parts outside the CDR3, the full variable domain is GAGVSQSPSNKVTEKGKDVELRCDPISGHTALYWYRQSLGQGLEFLIYFQGNSAPDKSGLPSDRFSAERTGGSVSTLTIQRTQQEDSAVYLCASSLDLAGDQFFGPGTRLTVL.

The rearrangement uses TRBV7-2 and TRBJ1-5, with a tentative D call TRBD1 (5 bases). V dropped 5 bases and J dropped 5 bases, with 16 bases sitting between them. Germline CDR1 and CDR2: SGHTA and FQGNSA. The CDR3 has 15 amino acids. The CDR3 sequence is CASSVGTGVYQPQHF. For the CDR3, the DNA is TGTGCCAGCAGCGTAGGCACGGGGGTTTATCAGCCCCAGCATTTT.

The gene calls are TRBV6-2 or TRBV6-3 and TRBJ2-1; D is ambiguous. The germline gives CDR1 MNHEY, CDR2 SVGEGT. Trimming pared 6 bases from V and 4 bases from J, leaving 13 bases between. The CDR3 consists of 14 residues. This CDR3 is CASSPWRKYNEQFF. The CDR3 nucleotides read TGTGCCAGCAGCCCTTGGCGGAAGTACAATGAGCAGTTCTTC.

This sequence joins TRBV4-3 and TRBJ2-7; 8 bases fit TRBD1. CDR1 and CDR2 from the germline V gene are LGHNA and YSLEER. This CDR3 spans 15 amino acids. V dropped 4 bases and J dropped 3; count of bases not matched to a gene: 8. CDR3 DNA sequence: TGCGCCAGCAGCCCCGGACAGGGCCCTGGCTACGAGCAGTACTTC. Encoded protein: CASSPGQGPGYEQYF.

This clonotype has just a few counts. V is TRBV10-2 and J is TRBJ1-1; TRBD1 aligns across 8 bases. The CDR3 contains 14 residues. Germline lookup yields CDR1 WSHSY and CDR2 SAAADI. Trimming removed 7 bases from V and 6 bases from J; junction bases left unmatched: 10. The DNA for the CDR3 is TGCGCCAGCAACTTTTTTATGACAGGGGCTGAAGCTTTCTTT. Protein sequence: CASNFFMTGAEAFF.

This clonotype was seen only a few times. This chain uses TRBV7-2 with TRBJ2-1, with 7 bases matching TRBD2. The DNA matches TRBJ2-7 better at its end, which makes the J call doubtful. Germline loops: CDR1 SGHTA, CDR2 FQGNSA. CDR3 size: 16 residues. The CDR3 region has the DNA TGTGCCAGCAGCCAATCAAGCGGGGTTACCTACAATGAGCAGTACTTC. This sequence encodes CASSQSSGVTYNEQYF.

This sequence joins TRBV18 and TRBJ2-7; 9 bases fit TRBD2. The CDR3 length is 15 residues. The V segment lost 2 bases and the J segment 2 bases; nucleotides outside the gene matches: 4. Per germline, CDR1 KGHSH and CDR2 LQKENI. The CDR3 here is CASSPGSSGTYEQYF. The DNA for the CDR3 is TGTGCCAGCTCACCAGGGTCTAGCGGGACCTACGAGCAGTACTTC.

V gene TRBV7-2 combines with J gene TRBJ1-2; D is undetermined. Looked up from germline, CDR1 is SGHTA and CDR2 is FQGNSA. Between the trimmed V and J ends, which lost 5 bases and 0 bases, there was a span of 10 bases. There are 14 residues in the CDR3. The CDR3 reads CASSVERANYGYTF. The CDR3 nucleotides are TGTGCCAGCAGCGTAGAACGAGCTAACTATGGCTACACCTTC.

The genes are TRBV20-1 and TRBJ1-2, with 10 bases aligning to TRBD1. With 3 bases clipped from V and 2 bases from J, the junction kept 3 bases outside the gene matches. The germline V gene has CDR1 DFQATT and CDR2 SNEGSKA (reference sequence). The CDR3 is 14 amino acids. The CDR3, as DNA: TGCAGTGCTAGCCCGACAGGGGGCAACTATGGCTACACCTTC. Translated: CSASPTGGNYGYTF.

The chain couples TRBV4-3 to TRBJ2-4, with TRBD2 matching over 9 bases. Judging by the DNA end, TRBJ2-7 fits better; the J call may be wrong. The germline CDR1 and CDR2 sequences are LGHNA and YSLEER. CDR3 length: 15 amino acids. DNA of the CDR3: TGCGCCAGCAGCACAGGACTAGCGCCAAACTACGAGCAGTACTTC. This sequence encodes CASSTGLAPNYEQYF.

This chain joins TRBV10-3 and TRBJ1-5; tentative D call: TRBD1 (5 bases). Germline CDR1 ENHRY, CDR2 SYGVKD. This CDR3 contains 15 residues. Trimming took 4 bases from V and 7 from J, leaving 17 bases between them. CDR3 in amino acids: CAISAMDKGSQPQHF. In DNA, the CDR3 is TGTGCCATCAGTGCTATGGACAAGGGCAGCCAGCCCCAGCATTTT.

The chain carries TRBV7-3 and TRBJ2-1; D not resolved. In germline, CDR1 is SGHTA, CDR2 FQGTGA. The CDR3 runs to 15 residues. Trimming left V 2 bases short and J 6 bases short, with 14 bases between. The DNA for the CDR3 is TGTGCCAGCAGCTTAGGTGGGCAACTCGGCAATGAGCAGTTCTTC. It codes for CASSLGGQLGNEQFF.

This clonotype appeared a few times. The rearrangement uses TRBV27 and TRBJ1-1; D gene ambiguous. The germline gives CDR1 MNHEY, CDR2 SMNVEV (reference sequence). Trimming removed 4 bases at V and 1 base at J, with 10 bases between. The CDR3 is 14 amino acids. The CDR3 nucleotides are TGTGCCAGCAGTTCCAGGACCGCGAACACTGAAGCTTTCTTT. Translated, it gives CASSSRTANTEAFF.

The J gene is TRBJ2-3, the V gene TRBV28; 14 bases are shared with TRBD2. Germline V lookup: CDR1 MDHEN, CDR2 SYDVKM. Unmatched junction bases numbered 12, after V lost 5 bases and J lost 5 bases. This CDR3 contains 18 residues. This CDR3 is CASSPGLAGVRWEDTQYF. The CDR3 coding sequence is TGTGCCAGCAGTCCGGGACTAGCGGGAGTGAGATGGGAAGATACGCAGTATTTT.

Details on this clonotype: The CDR3 carries no conserved terminal phenylalanine or tryptophan, so it likely arises from a read error. The genes are TRBV5-1 and TRBJ1-2; D is unclear. Deletions cut 0 bases from V and 2 bases from J, with 8 bases between. CDR1 SGHRS and CDR2 YFSETQ come from the germline V gene. This CDR3 has 14 amino acids. DNA for the CDR3: TGCGCCAGCAGCTTGGCCGGTCACAACTATGGCTACACCATC. Its protein is CASSLAGHNYGYTI.

This chain connects TRBV3-1 to TRBJ2-3; 9 bases line up with TRBD2. CDR1 is LGHDT and CDR2 is YNNKEL in the germline V gene (reference sequence). The CDR3 runs to 16 residues. V trimming: 0 bases; J trimming: 3 bases; junction bases outside the gene matches: 4. DNA for the CDR3: TGTGCCAGCAGCCAAGATAGCGGGAGCAGAACAGATACGCAGTATTTT. It encodes CASSQDSGSRTDTQYF.

The rearrangement uses TRBV4-3 and TRBJ1-5; no clear D gene. The V end was cut by 2 bases, the J end by 5 bases, with 10 bases between. Germline lookup yields CDR1 LGHNA and CDR2 YSLEER. The length of the CDR3 is 14 residues. The chain's CDR3 is CASSQRLADQPQHF. In nucleotides, the CDR3 is TGCGCCAGCAGCCAAAGGTTAGCCGATCAGCCCCAGCATTTT.